This T cell receptor beta chain was captured in a study of cytomegalovirus exposure and HLA in healthy donors. General study results and limits: What a later analysis showed was that several of the most significant clusters appeared linked to common viral pathogens. Both high specificity and high sensitivity reportedly marked the classifier's diagnosis of cytomegalovirus status.

It was healthy bone marrow donors who served as donors. With respect to this clone: What it binds is not known. Different DNA sequences within this sample yield the same CDR3.

The PCR ran on 60 Vbeta and 13 Jbeta primers. Profiling relied on immunoSEQ multiplex PCR, and the TCRdb table lists in-frame clones only, not all of them. The sample holds roughly 150,000 clones, roughly 77% seen once. The TCR originated in a man in his forties or fifties in good health and CMV-seropositive. The sequenced sample consisted of PBMCs.

In DNA, the CDR3 is TGTGCCAGCAGCTTAGACAGCTCTGGAAACACCATATATTTT. It translates to CASSLDSSGNTIYF. This chain joins TRBV7-9 and TRBJ1-3, with D hard to call. Germline V lookup: CDR1 SEHNR, CDR2 FQNEAQ (reference sequence). V gave up 1 base and J gave up 0 bases, with 4 bases separating them. The length of the CDR3 is 14 residues.